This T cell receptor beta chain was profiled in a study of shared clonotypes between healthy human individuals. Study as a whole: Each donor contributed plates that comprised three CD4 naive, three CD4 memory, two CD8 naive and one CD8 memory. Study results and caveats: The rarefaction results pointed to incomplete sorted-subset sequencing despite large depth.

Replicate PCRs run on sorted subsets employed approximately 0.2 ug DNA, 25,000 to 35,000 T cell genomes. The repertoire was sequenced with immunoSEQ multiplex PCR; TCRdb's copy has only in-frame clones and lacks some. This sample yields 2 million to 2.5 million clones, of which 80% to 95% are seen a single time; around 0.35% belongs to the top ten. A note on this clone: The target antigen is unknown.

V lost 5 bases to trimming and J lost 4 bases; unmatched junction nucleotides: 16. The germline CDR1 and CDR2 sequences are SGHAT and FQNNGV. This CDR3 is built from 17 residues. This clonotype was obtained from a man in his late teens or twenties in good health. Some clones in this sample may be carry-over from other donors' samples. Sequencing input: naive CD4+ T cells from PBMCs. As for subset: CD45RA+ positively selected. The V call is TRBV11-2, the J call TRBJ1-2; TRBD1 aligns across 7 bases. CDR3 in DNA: TGTGCCAGCAGCCCAATCCGCGGGACAGATCTTTCCTATGGCTACACCTTC. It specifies CASSPIRGTDLSYGYTF.